The 29 T cell receptor beta chains below come from one sample, sequenced in a study of blood T cell repertoires in COVID-19. Profiling relied on immunoSEQ multiplex PCR, and the TCRdb table lists in-frame clones only, not all of them. The sample has roughly 380,000 clones, more than 75% seen once. Sequencing input: PBMCs or T cells enriched from blood (not recorded which). The receptor source for this set is a man aged 30 to 45 who had recovered from COVID-19.

The genes are TRBV4-1 and TRBJ1-1; D is uncertain. From germline, CDR1 is MGHRA and CDR2 YSYEKL. The CDR3 has 16 residues. V gave up 1 base and J gave up 0 bases, with 12 bases separating them. The CDR3 loop reads CASSQATAFMNTEAFF. The CDR3 bases are TGCGCCAGCAGCCAAGCTACAGCTTTCATGAACACTGAAGCTTTCTTT.

Written as DNA, the CDR3 is TGTGCCAGCAGTGAAATTTGGGCCGCAACTAATGAAAAACTGTTTTTT. Translated: CASSEIWAATNEKLFF. The rearrangement links TRBV6-1 to TRBJ1-4; D gene unclear. Trimming took off 2 bases at V and 0 bases at J, with 10 bases between the two ends. Germline CDR1 is MNHNS and CDR2 is SASEGT. The CDR3 runs to 16 residues.

This clone was seen more than once but under ten times. The chain employs TRBV18 and TRBJ1-1; D unclear. V was clipped by 6 bases and J by 5 bases, with 16 bases between them. Germline V lookup: CDR1 KGHSH, CDR2 LQKENI. The CDR3 has 14 amino acids. This CDR3 reads CASSYAGELTEAFF. CDR3 sequence (DNA): TGTGCCAGCTCTTACGCCGGAGAGTTGACTGAAGCTTTCTTT.

This sequence joins TRBV18 and TRBJ1-5, with D tentatively TRBD1 (5 bases). CDR3 size: 16 residues. CDR1 and CDR2 (germline): KGHSH, LQKENI. Trimming shortened V by 3 bases and J by 1 base, and 13 bases separated the two germline ends. DNA for the CDR3: TGTGCCAGCTCACCGGGGGAGGGATGGAGCAATCAGCCCCAGCATTTT. This translates into CASSPGEGWSNQPQHF.

This chain uses TRBV7-9 with TRBJ1-1; TRBD1 matches at 8 bases. Germline loops: CDR1 SEHNR, CDR2 FQNEAQ (reference sequence). Trimming cost V 8 bases and J 1 base; bases outside gene matches: 0. This CDR3 comprises 12 residues. Written as DNA, the CDR3 is TGTGCCAGCGGGACAGGGAACACTGAAGCTTTCTTT. Translation: CASGTGNTEAFF.

The V and J genes are TRBV18 and TRBJ2-7; D perhaps matches TRBD1 (5 bases). The germline V gene has CDR1 KGHSH and CDR2 LQKENI. V was pared by 3 bases and J by 2 bases, with 11 bases between. The CDR3 loop spans 14 amino acids. CDR3 sequence (DNA): TGTGCCAGCTCACCTTCGACAGAAACCTACGAGCAGTACTTC. Its protein product is CASSPSTETYEQYF.

This clone was counted only a few times. The chain links TRBV4-3 to TRBJ1-2, with D maybe TRBD1 (5 bases). Germline V CDR1 and CDR2: LGHNA, YSLEER. The V and J ends lost 0 bases and 5 bases respectively, with 13 bases between them. CDR3 size: 15 residues. CDR3 region: CASSQELGLGYGYTF. DNA for the CDR3: TGCGCCAGCAGCCAAGAATTGGGGCTGGGGTATGGCTACACCTTC.

This clone showed up just a few times. The chain links TRBV5-6 to TRBJ2-3; 7 nucleotides line up with TRBD2. CDR1 SGHDT and CDR2 YYEEEE come from the germline V gene. Losses at the gene ends were 5 bases for V and 2 bases for J; bases not matched to a gene: 11. This CDR3 has 16 residues. Written as DNA, the CDR3 is TGTGCCAGCAGTCCGCCCCTAGCGGAATACACAGATACGCAGTATTTT. Translating it yields CASSPPLAEYTDTQYF. Filled out from reference TRBV5-6 and TRBJ2-3, the complete variable domain reads DAGVTQSPTHLIKTRGQQVTLRCSPKSGHDTVSWYQQALGQGPQFIFQYYEEEERQRGNFPDRFSGHQFPNYSSELNVNALLLGDSALYLCASSPPLAEYTDTQYFGPGTRLTVL.

V is TRBV5-4 and J is TRBJ2-3; 7 nucleotides agree with TRBD2. Trimming cost V 3 bases and J 0 bases; bases outside gene matches: 7. In germline, CDR1 is SGHNT, CDR2 YYREEE (reference sequence). The CDR3 is 16 amino acids. The CDR3 is CASSWGGLSSTDTQYF. The CDR3 bases are TGTGCCAGCAGCTGGGGGGGACTATCTAGCACAGATACGCAGTATTTT.

This clone has only one observation. This chain connects TRBV2 to TRBJ2-1; 11 positions agree with TRBD2. The CDR3 loop spans 15 amino acids. Germline lookup yields CDR1 SNHLY and CDR2 FYNNEI. V was clipped by 0 bases and J by 9 bases; unmatched bases: 4. The CDR3: CASSEASGGAREQFF. The CDR3 DNA sequence: TGTGCCAGCAGTGAAGCTAGCGGGGGGGCGCGTGAGCAGTTCTTC.

This clone was seen just once. The V gene is TRBV7-2, the J gene TRBJ2-5; a weak D match, TRBD1 (5 bases). Trimming pared 0 bases from V and 5 bases from J, leaving 10 bases between. Germline V gene lookup returns CDR1 SGHTA and CDR2 FQGNSA. CDR3 length: 14 amino acids. In DNA form, the CDR3 reads TGTGCCAGCAGCTTAGCAGGGGCTGGGGAGACCCAGTACTTC. It yields the protein CASSLAGAGETQYF.

This chain connects TRBV5-4 to TRBJ1-2, with TRBD1 identical over 9 bases. Trimming at V came to 4 bases and at J to 2 bases, leaving 3 bases not matched to a gene. This CDR3 region has 14 residues. Per the germline V gene, CDR1 is SGHNT and CDR2 is YYREEE (reference sequence). CDR3 DNA: TGTGCCAGCAGCGGAACAGGGGGCAACTATGGCTACACCTTC. Amino acid sequence: CASSGTGGNYGYTF.

The chain links TRBV29-1 to TRBJ1-2; TRBD1 matches 8 bases. Germline CDR1 reads SQVTM; CDR2 reads ANQGSEA. Trimming cost V 7 bases and J 7 bases; bases outside gene matches: 14. This CDR3 has 14 amino acids. Here the CDR3 reads CSAHGTGGYSGYTF. CDR3 DNA sequence: TGCAGCGCCCACGGGACAGGCGGCTACTCTGGCTACACCTTC.

The chain combines TRBV20-1 with TRBJ1-2, with D uncertain. Germline CDR1 and CDR2: DFQATT and SNEGSKA (reference sequence). The CDR3 totals 11 residues. V was clipped by 7 bases and J by 1 base, with 7 bases between them. CDR3 sequence reads: CSVNSNYGYTF. The DNA for the CDR3 is TGCAGTGTGAACAGTAACTATGGCTACACCTTC.

The chain combines TRBV12-5 with TRBJ1-1; a weak D match, TRBD1 (6 bases). Germline V gene data show CDR1 as LGHNT and CDR2 as FRNRAP. V lost 4 bases and J lost 11, with 11 bases in between. The CDR3 sequence is 11 residues long. CDR3 sequence (DNA): TGTGCTAGTGGTTCCAATACAGGGGCTTTCTTT. This gives the protein CASGSNTGAFF.

V is TRBV9 and J is TRBJ2-1; TRBD1 agrees at 7 bases. Germline-derived CDR1 and CDR2 are SGDLS and YYNGEE. The length of the CDR3 is 14 residues. V trimming: 3 bases; J trimming: 6 bases; junction bases outside the gene matches: 6. The chain's CDR3 is CASSAGTDTNEQFF. In DNA, the CDR3 is TGTGCCAGCAGCGCCGGGACAGACACCAATGAGCAGTTCTTC.

V is TRBV6-5 and J is TRBJ2-7; 7 nucleotides agree with TRBD2. The CDR3 length is 15 residues. The V gene end was trimmed by 5 bases and the J gene end by 3 bases; junction bases not matched to a gene: 10. The germline V gene has CDR1 MNHEY and CDR2 SVGAGI. This chain's CDR3 is CASSPRGVSYYEQYF. CDR3 DNA sequence: TGTGCCAGCAGTCCCCGGGGGGTAAGCTACTACGAGCAGTACTTC.

The V and J genes are TRBV25-1 and TRBJ1-5; D may be TRBD1 (5 bases). The CDR3 covers 15 residues. Trimming left V 1 base short and J 4 bases short, with 11 bases between. Per the germline V gene, CDR1 is MGHDK and CDR2 is SYGVNS. The CDR3 loop is CASSESEGFNQPQHF. The CDR3 region has the DNA TGTGCCAGCAGTGAATCGGAGGGGTTTAATCAGCCCCAGCATTTT.

This chain uses TRBV7-8 with TRBJ1-1, with 7 bases that match TRBD1. The junction had 13 bases not matched to a gene; V was cut back by 1 base and J by 5 bases. Germline V lookup: CDR1 SGHVS, CDR2 FQNEAQ. CDR3 size: 17 residues. CDR3 amino acids: CASSLGGQRLTGTEAFF. CDR3 bases: TGTGCCAGCAGCTTAGGGGGACAGCGATTAACCGGTACTGAAGCTTTCTTT.

This clone was picked up many times. The chain links TRBV30 to TRBJ1-5, with D perhaps TRBD1 (5 bases). CDR1 and CDR2 (germline): GTSNPN, SVGIG (reference sequence). The germline V and J ends were trimmed by 1 base and 7 bases, with 14 bases remaining between them. The CDR3 extends over 14 amino acids. This CDR3 reads CAWSAVGRGQPQHF. CDR3 DNA sequence: TGTGCCTGGAGTGCCGTGGGTAGGGGCCAGCCCCAGCATTTT.

The chain carries TRBV18 and TRBJ1-6; D is uncertain. Germline CDR1 and CDR2: KGHSH and LQKENI. The CDR3 has 17 residues. Trimming pared 2 bases from V and 1 base from J, leaving 12 bases between. The CDR3 DNA follows: TGTGCCAGCTCACCATATAGGACGGGGTCCTATAATTCACCCCTCCACTTT. It encodes CASSPYRTGSYNSPLHF.

The rearrangement uses TRBV4-1 and TRBJ1-4; TRBD1 matches 9 bases. The length of the CDR3 is 16 residues. The V segment lost 1 base and the J segment 8 bases; nucleotides outside the gene matches: 8. Germline values: CDR1 MGHRA, CDR2 YSYEKL. The CDR3 bases are TGCGCCAGCAGCCAAGCCGGGACAGGGTTAAGGGAAAAACTGTTTTTT. The encoded protein is CASSQAGTGLREKLFF.

V is TRBV15 and J is TRBJ2-7; 7 bases are shared with TRBD1. The CDR3 is 16 amino acids. The trim removed 0 bases at V and 3 bases at J, leaving 8 bases unmatched. Germline V gene lookup returns CDR1 LNHNV and CDR2 YYDKDF (reference sequence). Here the CDR3 DNA reads TGTGCCACCAGCAGAGACCCTGGACAGGCCAACTACGAGCAGTACTTC. Translated: CATSRDPGQANYEQYF.

The gene calls are TRBV2 and TRBJ2-1; D is perhaps TRBD2 (5 bases). The germline V gene has CDR1 SNHLY and CDR2 FYNNEI. This CDR3 is 15 amino acids long. Trimming pared 5 bases from V and 3 bases from J, leaving 14 bases between. The CDR3 is CASSWGAQNYNEQFF. CDR3 in DNA: TGTGCCAGCAGTTGGGGAGCCCAGAACTACAATGAGCAGTTCTTC.

V usage is TRBV9 and J usage is TRBJ2-1, with TRBD1 matching over 7 bases. This CDR3 is built from 14 residues. Germline lookup yields CDR1 SGDLS and CDR2 YYNGEE. The V and J ends lost 4 bases and 7 bases, in that order; junction bases with no gene match: 8. The CDR3 region has the DNA TGTGCCAGCAGCCCTAGACTGGGACAGAATGAGCAGTTCTTC. Translating it yields CASSPRLGQNEQFF.

The genes are TRBV4-1 and TRBJ2-7; 10 nucleotides align to TRBD2. This CDR3 region has 16 residues. V shed 3 bases and J 4 bases; nucleotides not matched to a gene: 9. The V gene's germline CDR1 is MGHRA and CDR2 YSYEKL. DNA of the CDR3: TGCGCCAGCAGCCATCCGGGCCTAGCGGGGGATTACGAGCAGTACTTC. Amino acid sequence: CASSHPGLAGDYEQYF.

The genes are TRBV7-8 and TRBJ1-6; 7 positions match TRBD1. The CDR3 has 16 residues. CDR1 and CDR2 from the germline V gene are SGHVS and FQNEAQ. V was pared by 1 base and J by 7 bases, with 7 bases of the junction left unmatched. The CDR3 bases are TGTGCCAGCAGCTTAGATTCAAGACAGGGAAATTCACCCCTCCACTTT. As protein: CASSLDSRQGNSPLHF.

The chain couples TRBV4-1 to TRBJ1-5; D unresolved. V lost 1 base to trimming and J lost 0 bases, with 10 bases between them. This CDR3 is 16 amino acids long. CDR1 is MGHRA and CDR2 is YSYEKL in the germline V gene. The CDR3 coding sequence is TGCGCCAGCAGCCAAGGCAACAGCTATAGCAATCAGCCCCAGCATTTT. This sequence encodes CASSQGNSYSNQPQHF.

Here the CDR3 DNA reads TGTGCCAGCAGCCAAGGAACGGACAGCGTCTCTGGGGCCAACGTCCTGACTTTC. Amino acid sequence: CASSQGTDSVSGANVLTF. The rearrangement uses TRBV4-2 and TRBJ2-6; weak D call: TRBD1 (6 bases). Germline CDR1 is LGHNA and CDR2 is YNFKEQ. The V end was cut by 1 base, the J end by 0 bases, with 13 bases between. CDR3 length: 18 residues.